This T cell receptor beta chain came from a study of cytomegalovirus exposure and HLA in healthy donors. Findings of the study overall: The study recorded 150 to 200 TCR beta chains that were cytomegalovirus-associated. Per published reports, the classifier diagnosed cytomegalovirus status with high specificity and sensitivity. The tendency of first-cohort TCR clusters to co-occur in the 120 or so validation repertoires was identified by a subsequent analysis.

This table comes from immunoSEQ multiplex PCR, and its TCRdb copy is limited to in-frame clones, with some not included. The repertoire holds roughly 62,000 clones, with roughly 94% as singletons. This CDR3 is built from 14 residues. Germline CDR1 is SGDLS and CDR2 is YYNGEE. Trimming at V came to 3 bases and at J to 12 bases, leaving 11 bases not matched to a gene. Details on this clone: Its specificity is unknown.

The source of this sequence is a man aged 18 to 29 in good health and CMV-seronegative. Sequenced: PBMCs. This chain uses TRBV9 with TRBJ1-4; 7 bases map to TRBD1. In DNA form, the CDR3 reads TGTGCCAGCAGCGGGACAGGCGAACGGGCGGAACTGTTTTTT. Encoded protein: CASSGTGERAELFF.